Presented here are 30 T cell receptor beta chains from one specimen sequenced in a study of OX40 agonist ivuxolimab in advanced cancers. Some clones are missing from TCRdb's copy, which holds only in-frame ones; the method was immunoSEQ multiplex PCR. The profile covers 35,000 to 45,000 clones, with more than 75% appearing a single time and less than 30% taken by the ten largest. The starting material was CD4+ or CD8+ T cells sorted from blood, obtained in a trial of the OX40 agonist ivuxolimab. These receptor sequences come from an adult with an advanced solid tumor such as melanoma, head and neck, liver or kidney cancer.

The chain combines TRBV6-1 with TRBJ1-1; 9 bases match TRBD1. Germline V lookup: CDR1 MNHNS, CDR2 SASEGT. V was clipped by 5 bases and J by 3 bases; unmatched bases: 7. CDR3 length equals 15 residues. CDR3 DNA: TGTGCCAGCAGTCTCCAGACAGGGGGTCACACTGAAGCTTTCTTT. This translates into CASSLQTGGHTEAFF.

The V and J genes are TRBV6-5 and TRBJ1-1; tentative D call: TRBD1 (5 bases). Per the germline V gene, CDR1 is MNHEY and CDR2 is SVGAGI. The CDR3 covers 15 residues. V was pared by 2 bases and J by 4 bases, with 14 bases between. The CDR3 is CASSYTRALVTEAFF. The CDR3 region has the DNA TGTGCCAGCAGTTACACCAGGGCCCTGGTCACTGAAGCTTTCTTT.

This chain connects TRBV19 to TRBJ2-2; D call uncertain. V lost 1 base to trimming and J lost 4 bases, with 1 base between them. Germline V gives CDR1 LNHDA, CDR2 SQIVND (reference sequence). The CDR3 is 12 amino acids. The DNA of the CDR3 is TGTGCCAGTAGTATAGTCACCGGGGAGCTGTTTTTT. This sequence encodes CASSIVTGELFF. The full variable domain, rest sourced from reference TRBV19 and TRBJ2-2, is DGGITQSPKYLFRKEGQNVTLSCEQNLNHDAMYWYRQDPGQGLRLIYYSQIVNDFQKGDIAEGYSVSREKKESFPLTVTSAQKNPTAFYLCASSIVTGELFFGEGSRLTVL.

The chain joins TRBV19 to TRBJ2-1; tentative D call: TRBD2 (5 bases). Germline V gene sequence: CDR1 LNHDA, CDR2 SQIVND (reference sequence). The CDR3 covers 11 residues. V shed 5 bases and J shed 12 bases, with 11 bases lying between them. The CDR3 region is CASSLREGQFF. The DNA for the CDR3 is TGTGCCAGTAGTCTCCGGGAAGGGCAGTTCTTC. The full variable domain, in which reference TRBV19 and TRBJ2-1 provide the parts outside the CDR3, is DGGITQSPKYLFRKEGQNVTLSCEQNLNHDAMYWYRQDPGQGLRLIYYSQIVNDFQKGDIAEGYSVSREKKESFPLTVTSAQKNPTAFYLCASSLREGQFFGPGTRLTVL.

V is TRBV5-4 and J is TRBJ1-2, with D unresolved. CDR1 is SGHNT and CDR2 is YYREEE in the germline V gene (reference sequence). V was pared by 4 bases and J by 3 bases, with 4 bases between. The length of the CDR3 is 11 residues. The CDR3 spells CASSSYYGYTF. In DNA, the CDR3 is TGTGCCAGCAGCAGCTACTATGGCTACACCTTC.

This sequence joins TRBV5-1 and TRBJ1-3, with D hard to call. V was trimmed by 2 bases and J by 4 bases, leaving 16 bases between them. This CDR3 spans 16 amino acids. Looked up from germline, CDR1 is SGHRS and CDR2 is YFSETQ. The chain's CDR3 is CASSFLDGREGNTIYF. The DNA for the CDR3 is TGCGCCAGCAGCTTCCTCGACGGAAGGGAGGGAAACACCATATATTTT.

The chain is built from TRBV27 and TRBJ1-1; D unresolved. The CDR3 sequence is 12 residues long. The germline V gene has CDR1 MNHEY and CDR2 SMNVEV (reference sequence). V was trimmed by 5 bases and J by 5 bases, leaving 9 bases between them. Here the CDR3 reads CASSRSGTEAFF. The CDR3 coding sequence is TGTGCCAGCAGTCGATCTGGGACTGAAGCTTTCTTT.

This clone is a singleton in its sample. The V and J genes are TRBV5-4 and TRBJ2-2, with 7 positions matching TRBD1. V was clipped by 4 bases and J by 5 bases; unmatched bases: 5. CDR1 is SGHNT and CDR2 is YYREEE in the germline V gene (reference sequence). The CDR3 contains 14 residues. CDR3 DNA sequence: TGTGCCAGCAGCAGGGACAGAGGGACCGGGGAGCTGTTTTTT. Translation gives CASSRDRGTGELFF.

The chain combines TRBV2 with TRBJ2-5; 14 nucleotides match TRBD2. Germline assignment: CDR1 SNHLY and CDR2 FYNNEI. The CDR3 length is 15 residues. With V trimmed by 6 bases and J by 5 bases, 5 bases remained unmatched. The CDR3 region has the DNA TGTGCCAGCAGCCCGGGACTAGCGGGGGTGGAGACCCAGTACTTC. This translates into CASSPGLAGVETQYF.

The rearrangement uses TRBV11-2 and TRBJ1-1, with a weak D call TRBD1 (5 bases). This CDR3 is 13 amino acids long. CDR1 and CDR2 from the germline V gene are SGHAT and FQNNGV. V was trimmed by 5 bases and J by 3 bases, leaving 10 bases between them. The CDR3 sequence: CASSQQVDTEAFF. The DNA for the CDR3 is TGTGCCAGCAGCCAACAGGTAGACACTGAAGCTTTCTTT.

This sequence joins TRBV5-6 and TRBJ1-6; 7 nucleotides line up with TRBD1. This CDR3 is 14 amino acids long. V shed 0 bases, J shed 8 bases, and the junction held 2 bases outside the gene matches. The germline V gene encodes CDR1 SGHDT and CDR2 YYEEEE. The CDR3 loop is CASSLEDRHSPLHF. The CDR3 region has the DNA TGTGCCAGCAGCTTGGAGGACAGGCATTCACCCCTCCACTTT.

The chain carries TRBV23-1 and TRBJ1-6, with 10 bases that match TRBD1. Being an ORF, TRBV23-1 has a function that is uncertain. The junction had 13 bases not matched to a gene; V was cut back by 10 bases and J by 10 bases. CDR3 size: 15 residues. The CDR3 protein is CATHRYRDRGSPLHF. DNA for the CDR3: TGCGCCACGCACCGATACCGGGACAGGGGATCACCCCTCCACTTT.

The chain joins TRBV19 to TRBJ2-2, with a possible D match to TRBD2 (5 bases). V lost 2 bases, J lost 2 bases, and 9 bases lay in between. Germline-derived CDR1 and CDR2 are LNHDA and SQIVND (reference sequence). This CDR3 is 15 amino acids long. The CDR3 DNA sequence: TGTGCCAGTAGTATATCCCTAGCAAACACCGGGGAGCTGTTTTTT. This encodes CASSISLANTGELFF.

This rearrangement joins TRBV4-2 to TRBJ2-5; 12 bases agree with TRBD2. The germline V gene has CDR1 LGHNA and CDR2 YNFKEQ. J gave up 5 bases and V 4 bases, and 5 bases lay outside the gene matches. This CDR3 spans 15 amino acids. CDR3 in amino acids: CASSLASGGGETQYF. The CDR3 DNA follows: TGTGCCAGCAGCCTTGCTAGCGGGGGGGGTGAGACCCAGTACTTC.

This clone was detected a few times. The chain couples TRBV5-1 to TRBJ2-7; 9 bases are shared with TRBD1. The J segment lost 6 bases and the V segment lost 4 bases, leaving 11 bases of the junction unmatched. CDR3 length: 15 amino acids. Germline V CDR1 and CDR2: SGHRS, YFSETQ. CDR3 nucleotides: TGCGCCAGCAGCCCCAAGACAGGGGGATCGGGCGAGCAGTACTTC. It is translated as CASSPKTGGSGEQYF.

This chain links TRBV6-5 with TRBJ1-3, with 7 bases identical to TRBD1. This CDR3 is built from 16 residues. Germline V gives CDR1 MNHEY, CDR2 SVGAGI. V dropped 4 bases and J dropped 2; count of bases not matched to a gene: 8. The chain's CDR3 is CASSSFRDRTGNTIYF. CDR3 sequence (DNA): TGTGCCAGCAGTTCGTTCCGGGACAGAACTGGAAACACCATATATTTT.

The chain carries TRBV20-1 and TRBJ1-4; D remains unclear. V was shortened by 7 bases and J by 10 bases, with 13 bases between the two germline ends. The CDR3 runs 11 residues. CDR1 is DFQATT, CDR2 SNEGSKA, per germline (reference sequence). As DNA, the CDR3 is TGCAGTGTCCAAAACCCCCGAAAACTGTTTTTT. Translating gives CSVQNPRKLFF.

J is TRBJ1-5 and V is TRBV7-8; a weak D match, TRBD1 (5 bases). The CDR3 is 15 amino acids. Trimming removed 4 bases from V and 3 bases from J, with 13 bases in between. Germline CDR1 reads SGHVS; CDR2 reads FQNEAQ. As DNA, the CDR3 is TGTGCCAGCAGCTGGACTGGGGGTGACAATCAGCCCCAGCATTTT. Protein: CASSWTGGDNQPQHF.

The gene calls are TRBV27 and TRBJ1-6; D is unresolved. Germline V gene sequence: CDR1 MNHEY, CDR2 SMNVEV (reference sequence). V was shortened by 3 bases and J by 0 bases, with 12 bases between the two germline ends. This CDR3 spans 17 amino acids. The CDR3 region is CASSLGSWGSYNSPLHF. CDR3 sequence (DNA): TGTGCCAGCAGTTTGGGGAGTTGGGGCTCCTATAATTCACCCCTCCACTTT.

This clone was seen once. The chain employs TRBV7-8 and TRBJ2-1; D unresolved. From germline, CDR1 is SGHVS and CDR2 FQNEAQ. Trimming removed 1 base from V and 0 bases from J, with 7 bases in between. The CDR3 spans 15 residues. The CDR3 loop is CASSLGLSSYNEQFF. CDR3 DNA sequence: TGTGCCAGCAGCTTAGGGCTTAGCTCCTACAATGAGCAGTTCTTC.

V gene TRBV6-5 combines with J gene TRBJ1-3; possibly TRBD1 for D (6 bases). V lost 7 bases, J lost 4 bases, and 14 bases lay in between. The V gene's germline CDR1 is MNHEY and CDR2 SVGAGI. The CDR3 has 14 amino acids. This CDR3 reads CASIGGAKGNTIYF. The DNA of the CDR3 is TGTGCCAGCATAGGGGGGGCGAAAGGAAACACCATATATTTT.

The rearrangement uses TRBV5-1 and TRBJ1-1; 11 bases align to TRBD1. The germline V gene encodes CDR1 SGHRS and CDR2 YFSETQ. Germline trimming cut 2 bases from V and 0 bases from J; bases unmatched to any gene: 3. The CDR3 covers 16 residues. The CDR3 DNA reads TGCGCCAGCAGCTTAAGGACAGGGGGCTTGAACACTGAAGCTTTCTTT. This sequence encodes CASSLRTGGLNTEAFF. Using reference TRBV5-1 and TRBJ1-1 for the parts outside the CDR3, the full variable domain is KAGVTQTPRYLIKTRGQQVTLSCSPISGHRSVSWYQQTPGQGLQFLFEYFSETQRNKGNFPGRFSGRQFSNSRSEMNVSTLELGDSALYLCASSLRTGGLNTEAFFGQGTRLTVV.

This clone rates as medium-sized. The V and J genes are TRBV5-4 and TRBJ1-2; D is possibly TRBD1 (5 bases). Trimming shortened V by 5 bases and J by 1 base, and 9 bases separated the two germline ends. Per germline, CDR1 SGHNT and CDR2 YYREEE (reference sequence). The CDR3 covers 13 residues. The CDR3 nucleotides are TGTGCCAGCAGACCCAGGGATAACTATGGCTACACCTTC. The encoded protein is CASRPRDNYGYTF. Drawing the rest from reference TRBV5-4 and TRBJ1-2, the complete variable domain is ETGVTQSPTHLIKTRGQQVTLRCSSQSGHNTVSWYQQALGQGPQFIFQYYREEENGRGNFPPRFSGLQFPNYSSELNVNALELDDSALYLCASRPRDNYGYTFGSGTRLTVV.

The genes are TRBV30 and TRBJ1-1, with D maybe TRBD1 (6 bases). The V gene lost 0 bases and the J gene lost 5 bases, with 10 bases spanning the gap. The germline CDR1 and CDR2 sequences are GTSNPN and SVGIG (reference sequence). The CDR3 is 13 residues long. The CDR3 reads CAWSVQGRTEAFF. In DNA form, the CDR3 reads TGTGCCTGGAGTGTTCAGGGGAGGACTGAAGCTTTCTTT. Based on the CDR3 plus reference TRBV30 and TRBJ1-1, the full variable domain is SQTIHQWPATLVQPVGSPLSLECTVEGTSNPNLYWYRQAAGRGLQLLFYSVGIGQISSEVPQNLSASRPQDRQFILSSKKLLLSDSGFYLCAWSVQGRTEAFFGQGTRLTVV.

The CDR3 region is CASRDTLNTEAFF. CDR3 nucleotide sequence: TGCGCCAGCAGAGACACCCTGAACACTGAAGCTTTCTTT. This chain links TRBV5-1 with TRBJ1-1; unclear D gene. V lost 5 bases, J lost 0 bases, and 8 bases lay in between. From germline, CDR1 is SGHRS and CDR2 YFSETQ. The CDR3 runs 13 residues.

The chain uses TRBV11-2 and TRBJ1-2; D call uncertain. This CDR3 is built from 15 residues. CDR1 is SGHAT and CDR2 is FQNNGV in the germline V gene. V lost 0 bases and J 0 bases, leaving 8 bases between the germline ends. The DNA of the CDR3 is TGTGCCAGCAGCTTAGATCCCGCATCTAACTATGGCTACACCTTC. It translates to CASSLDPASNYGYTF. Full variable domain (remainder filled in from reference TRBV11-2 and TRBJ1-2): EAGVAQSPRYKIIEKRQSVAFWCNPISGHATLYWYQQILGQGPKLLIQFQNNGVVDDSQLPKDRFSAERLKGVDSTLKIQPAKLEDSAVYLCASSLDPASNYGYTFGSGTRLTVV.

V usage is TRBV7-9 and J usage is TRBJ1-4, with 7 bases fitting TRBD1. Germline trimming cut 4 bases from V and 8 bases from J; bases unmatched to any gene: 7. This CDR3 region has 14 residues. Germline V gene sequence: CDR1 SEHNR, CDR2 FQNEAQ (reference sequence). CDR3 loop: CASSSWTGPEKLFF. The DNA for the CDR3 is TGTGCCAGCAGCTCTTGGACAGGCCCGGAAAAACTGTTTTTT.

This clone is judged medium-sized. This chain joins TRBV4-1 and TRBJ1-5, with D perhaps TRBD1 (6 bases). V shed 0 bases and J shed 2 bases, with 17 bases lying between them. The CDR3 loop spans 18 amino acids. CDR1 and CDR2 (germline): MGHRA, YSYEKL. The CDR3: CASSQDWAGEMRNQPQHF. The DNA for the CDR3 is TGCGCCAGCAGCCAAGATTGGGCAGGGGAAATGCGCAATCAGCCCCAGCATTTT.

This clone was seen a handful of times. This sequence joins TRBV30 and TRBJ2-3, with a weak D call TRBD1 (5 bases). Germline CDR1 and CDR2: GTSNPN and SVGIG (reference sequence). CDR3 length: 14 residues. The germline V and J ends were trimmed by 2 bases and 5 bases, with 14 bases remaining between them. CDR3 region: CAWSSGKGKDTQYF. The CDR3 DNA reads TGTGCCTGGAGTTCAGGGAAGGGGAAAGATACGCAGTATTTT.

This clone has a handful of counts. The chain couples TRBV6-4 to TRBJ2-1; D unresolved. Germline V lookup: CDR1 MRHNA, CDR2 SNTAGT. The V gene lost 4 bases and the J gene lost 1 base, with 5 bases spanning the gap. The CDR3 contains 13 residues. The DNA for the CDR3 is TGTGCCAGCAGTGCTGGTTCCTACAATGAGCAGTTCTTC. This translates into CASSAGSYNEQFF.